This T cell receptor (beta chain) was sequenced in a study of CD8+ T cells in alopecia areata. CDR1 and CDR2 from the germline V gene are SQVTM and ANQGSEA. With 8 bases removed from V and 0 bases from J, the gap between germline ends came to 5 bases. This CDR3 spans 12 amino acids. The treatment: oral pan-JAK inhibitor, 5-10 mg twice daily. Sequencing used cDNA as its template, made by extracting RNA and reverse transcribing it. TCRdb's table, derived via immunoSEQ multiplex PCR, lists solely in-frame clones and lacks some. Of roughly 200,000 clones in the sample, around 60% were seen once. The material sequenced was CD4+ T cells sorted from blood, taken at week 4, from a patient treated with tofacitinib. This TCR came from a human donor with alopecia areata. The J gene is TRBJ2-6, the V gene TRBV29-1; D not certain. The CDR3 nucleotides are TGCAGCTTTACCTCTGGGGCCAACGTCCTGACTTTC. Its translation: CSFTSGANVLTF.